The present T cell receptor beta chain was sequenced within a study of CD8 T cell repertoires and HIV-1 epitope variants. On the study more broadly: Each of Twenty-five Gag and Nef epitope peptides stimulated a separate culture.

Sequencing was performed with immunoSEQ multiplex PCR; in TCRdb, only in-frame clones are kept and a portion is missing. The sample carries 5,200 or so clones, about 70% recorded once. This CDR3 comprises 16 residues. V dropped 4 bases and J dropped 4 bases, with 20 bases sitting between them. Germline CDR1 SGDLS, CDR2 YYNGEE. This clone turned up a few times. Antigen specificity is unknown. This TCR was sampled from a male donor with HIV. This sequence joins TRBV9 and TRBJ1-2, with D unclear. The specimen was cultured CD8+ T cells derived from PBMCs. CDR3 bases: TGTGCCAGCAGCCCCGCGGACGCCAGGCCACTCTATGGCTACACCTTC. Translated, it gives CASSPADARPLYGYTF.